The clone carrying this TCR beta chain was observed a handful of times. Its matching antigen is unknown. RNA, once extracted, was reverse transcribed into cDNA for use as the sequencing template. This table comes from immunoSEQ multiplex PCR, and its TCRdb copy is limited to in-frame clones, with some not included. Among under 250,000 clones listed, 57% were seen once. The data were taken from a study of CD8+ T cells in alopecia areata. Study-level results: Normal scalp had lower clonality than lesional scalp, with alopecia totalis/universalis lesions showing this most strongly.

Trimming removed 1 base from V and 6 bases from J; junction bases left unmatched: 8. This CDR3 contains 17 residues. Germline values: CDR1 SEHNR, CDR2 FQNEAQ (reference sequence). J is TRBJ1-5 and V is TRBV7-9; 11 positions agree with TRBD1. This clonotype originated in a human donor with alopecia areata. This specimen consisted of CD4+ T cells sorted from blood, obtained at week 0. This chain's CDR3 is CASSLGAGTGGGQPQHF. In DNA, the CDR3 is TGTGCCAGCAGCTTAGGGGCCGGGACAGGGGGAGGTCAGCCCCAGCATTTT.